This T cell receptor beta chain was captured by sequencing in a study of Graves' ophthalmopathy and Graves' hyperthyroidism. The V gene lost 5 bases and the J gene lost 0 bases, with 11 bases spanning the gap. There are 16 residues in the CDR3. From germline, CDR1 is LNHDA and CDR2 SQIVND (reference sequence). Using RNA transcripts, the TCR beta CDR3 regions were amplified. A first-round RT-PCR used HTBI primers, followed by a second-round multiplex PCR. TCRdb used MiXCR to reprocess the multiplex PCR reads, holding one entry per CDR3 protein. The sample lists roughly 400,000 distinct CDR3 sequences, around 20% seen once, with 1.6% in the top ten. This clonotype has at least ten counts.

The chain carries TRBV19 and TRBJ2-6; no firm D call. The sequenced material came from peripheral blood. The TCR was taken from a woman aged 18-29 years with Graves' ophthalmopathy. The CDR3 DNA is TGTGCCAGTAGTTTCGGACCGAGCTCTGGGGCCAACGTCCTGACTTTC. Translated: CASSFGPSSGANVLTF. Looking up the rest from reference TRBV19 and TRBJ2-6 gives the full variable domain: DGGITQSPKYLFRKEGQNVTLSCEQNLNHDAMYWYRQDPGQGLRLIYYSQIVNDFQKGDIAEGYSVSREKKESFPLTVTSAQKNPTAFYLCASSFGPSSGANVLTFGAGSRLTVL.